These 14 T cell receptor beta chains were sequenced from one sample in a study of Graves' ophthalmopathy and Graves' hyperthyroidism. Investigators amplified TCR beta CDR3 regions from RNA transcripts. Second-round multiplex PCR came after a first-round RT-PCR that employed HTBI primers. TCRdb recomputed calls from the multiplex PCR reads with MiXCR, one row per CDR3 protein. The table includes 1 million to 1.3 million distinct CDR3 sequences, 36% detected once. Sample: peripheral blood or thyroid tissue (not recorded which). The receptors were gathered from an adult man with Graves' hyperthyroidism.

This sequence joins TRBV20-1 and TRBJ1-4, with D possibly TRBD1 on 6 matching bases. Trimming removed 0 bases at V and 6 bases at J, with 8 bases between. In germline, CDR1 is DFQATT, CDR2 SNEGSKA (reference sequence). This CDR3 comprises 13 residues. CDR3 DNA: TGCAGTGCTAGAGAGGACAGTTATGAAAAACTGTTTTTT. It is translated as CSAREDSYEKLFF.

This chain uses TRBV6-6 with TRBJ2-5; maybe TRBD1 (6 bases). The V end lost 5 bases, the J end lost 5 bases, and 18 bases lay between the germline ends. This CDR3 has 15 residues. Germline values: CDR1 MNHNY, CDR2 SVGAGI (reference sequence). The CDR3 bases are TGTGCCAGCAGTACCCTCGACAGGAGCTTTGAGACCCAGTACTTC. Its translation: CASSTLDRSFETQYF.

The chain employs TRBV12-3 or TRBV12-4 and TRBJ2-2; no firm D call. Trimming cost V 5 bases and J 1 base, with 8 bases left between them. This CDR3 is 14 amino acids long. The CDR3 protein is CASSVSLNTGELFF. The CDR3 DNA sequence: TGTGCCAGCAGTGTCAGCCTGAACACCGGGGAGCTGTTTTTT.

This clonotype has a count of ten or more. The chain has TRBV11-2 and TRBJ1-5; possible D gene TRBD1, 6 bases. V was cut by 5 bases and J by 7 bases, with 12 bases left in between. Per the germline V gene, CDR1 is SGHAT and CDR2 is FQNNGV. The CDR3 has 13 amino acids. The CDR3, as DNA: TGTGCCAGCAGCACCGGACAGTTCCAGCCCCAGCATTTT. Translating it yields CASSTGQFQPQHF. Supplemented by reference TRBV11-2 and TRBJ1-5, the full variable domain reads EAGVAQSPRYKIIEKRQSVAFWCNPISGHATLYWYQQILGQGPKLLIQFQNNGVVDDSQLPKDRFSAERLKGVDSTLKIQPAKLEDSAVYLCASSTGQFQPQHFGDGTRLSIL.

The gene calls are TRBV25-1 and TRBJ2-7; D gene unclear. Trimming took off 8 bases at V and 7 bases at J, with 12 bases between the two ends. The germline V gene has CDR1 MGHDK and CDR2 SYGVNS. The CDR3 runs to 11 residues. The CDR3 DNA reads TGTGCCAGCTTGTCGGCGTTGGAGCAGTACTTC. The encoded protein is CASLSALEQYF.

This clonotype is a singleton in its sample. This chain links TRBV12-3 or TRBV12-4 with TRBJ1-5; D is unclear. The CDR3 covers 20 residues. V gave up 3 bases and J gave up 0 bases, with 24 bases separating them. CDR3: CASSFRPLGRLRDSNQPQHF. The DNA of the CDR3 is TGTGCCAGCAGTTTTAGGCCCCTGGGCAGGCTAAGAGATAGCAATCAGCCCCAGCATTTT.

The table lists this clonotype with a count of one. CDR3 DNA sequence: TGTGCCAGCCTAAAAGCCGGGACCAGACGCGGTTCACCCCTCCACTTT. Translating it yields CASLKAGTRRGSPLHF. The chain links TRBV24-1 to TRBJ1-6, with TRBD1 as a possible D gene (5 bases). V was clipped by 11 bases and J by 9 bases, with 25 bases between them. CDR3 size: 16 residues. Germline CDR1 KGHDR, CDR2 SFDVKD.

This clonotype has more than one count but fewer than ten. CDR3 in DNA: TGTGCCAGCAGCTTGGTGAGGGTTTCTTCCTACGAGCAGTACTTC. Translating gives CASSLVRVSSYEQYF. The chain links TRBV7-8 to TRBJ2-7; TRBD2 might be the D (5 bases). Trimming pared 3 bases from V and 1 base from J, leaving 13 bases between. Per germline, CDR1 SGHVS and CDR2 FQNEAQ. This CDR3 is 15 amino acids long.

This clonotype was counted at least ten times. The V and J genes are TRBV7-9 and TRBJ2-7, with TRBD2 matching over 8 bases. CDR3 length: 15 amino acids. Germline CDR1 is SEHNR and CDR2 is FQNEAQ (reference sequence). The ends lost 4 bases at V and 1 base at J; junction bases unmatched: 6. The DNA for the CDR3 is TGTGCCAGCAGCTGGAGCGGGAGCGGATCCTACGAGCAGTACTTC. Translating gives CASSWSGSGSYEQYF.

The genes are TRBV9 and TRBJ1-3, with D possibly matching TRBD1 (6 bases). This CDR3 has 15 amino acids. Trimming left V 1 base short and J 0 bases short, with 8 bases between. CDR1 and CDR2 from the germline V gene are SGDLS and YYNGEE. As DNA, the CDR3 is TGTGCCAGCAGCGTAAGGACAGACTCTGGAAACACCATATATTTT. Translating it yields CASSVRTDSGNTIYF.

A few counts support this clonotype. The rearrangement uses TRBV7-9 and TRBJ2-7, with D perhaps TRBD2 (5 bases). The germline gives CDR1 SEHNR, CDR2 FQNEAQ (reference sequence). The CDR3 spans 16 residues. V was shortened by 1 base and J by 1 base, with 14 bases between the two germline ends. CDR3 sequence: CASSLVSLSGSYEQYF. CDR3 nucleotide sequence: TGTGCCAGCAGCTTAGTGTCTCTCTCGGGGTCCTACGAGCAGTACTTC.

The chain is built from TRBV24-1 and TRBJ1-6; TRBD1 aligns across 7 bases. Germline CDR1 reads KGHDR; CDR2 reads SFDVKD. The J segment lost 6 bases and the V segment lost 6 bases, leaving 7 bases of the junction unmatched. The CDR3 length is 15 residues. This CDR3 reads CATSPDRALNSPLHF. In DNA, the CDR3 is TGTGCCACCAGTCCCGACAGGGCCCTTAATTCACCCCTCCACTTT.

This clonotype was counted ten times or more. The CDR3 loop is CASSELRDSPLHF. DNA for the CDR3: TGTGCCAGCAGTGAACTTCGGGATTCACCCCTCCACTTT. This sequence joins TRBV2 and TRBJ1-6; unclear D gene. Germline values: CDR1 SNHLY, CDR2 FYNNEI. This CDR3 region has 13 residues. Trimming shortened V by 2 bases and J by 8 bases, and 7 bases separated the two germline ends.

This clonotype came up a few times. As the CDR3 is not closed by the conserved phenylalanine or tryptophan, this likely results from a read error. Because the CDR3's place on the DNA is in doubt, the DNA is left out and the CDR3 is given as listed by TCRdb. The chain employs TRBV29-1 and TRBJ2-5; the table gives TRBD2 as D, unverified against the DNA. CDR1 and CDR2 (germline): SQVTM, ANQGSEA. The CDR3 comprises 9 residues, both ends counted. CDR3 sequence reads: CSVGETAYY.